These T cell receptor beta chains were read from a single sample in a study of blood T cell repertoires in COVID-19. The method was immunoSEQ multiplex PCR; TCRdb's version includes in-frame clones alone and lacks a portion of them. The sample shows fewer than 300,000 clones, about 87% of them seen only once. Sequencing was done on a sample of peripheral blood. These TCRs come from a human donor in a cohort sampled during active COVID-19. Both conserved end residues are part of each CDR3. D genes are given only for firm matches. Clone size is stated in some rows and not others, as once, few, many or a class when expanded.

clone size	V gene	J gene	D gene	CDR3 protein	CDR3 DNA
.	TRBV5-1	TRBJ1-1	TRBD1	CASSLVGQGGTEAFF	TGCGCCAGCAGCTTGGTTGGACAGGGGGGCACTGAAGCTTTCTTT
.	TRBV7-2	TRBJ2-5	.	CASSLNRRGRETQYF	TGTGCCAGCAGTCTCAACCGGCGGGGGCGAGAGACCCAGTACTTC
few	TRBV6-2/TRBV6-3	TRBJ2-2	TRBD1	CASSYSFRGPFNTGELFF	TGTGCCAGCAGTTACTCGTTCAGGGGGCCATTTAACACCGGGGAGCTGTTTTTT
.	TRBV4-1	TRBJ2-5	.	CASTPGGLRETQYF	TGCGCCAGCACCCCGGGGGGCTTAAGGGAGACCCAGTACTTC
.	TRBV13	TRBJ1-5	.	CASSLAKNSNQPQHF	TGTGCCAGCAGCTTAGCCAAAAATAGCAATCAGCCCCAGCATTTT
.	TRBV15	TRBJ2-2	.	CATSREQEPGGELFF	TGTGCCACCAGCAGAGAACAGGAACCTGGGGGGGAGCTGTTTTTT
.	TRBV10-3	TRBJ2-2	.	CAISDRGIHTGELFF	TGTGCCATCAGTGATCGAGGGATTCACACCGGGGAGCTGTTTTTT
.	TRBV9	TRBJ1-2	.	CASSVTEQGIYDGYTF	TGTGCCAGCAGCGTAACGGAACAGGGAATTTATGATGGCTACACCTTC
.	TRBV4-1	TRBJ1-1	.	CASSQPQRQVGAEAFF	TGCGCCAGCAGCCAACCACAAAGACAGGTAGGGGCTGAAGCTTTCTTT
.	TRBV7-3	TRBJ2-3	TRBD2	CASSFQAGGTDTQYF	TGTGCCAGCAGCTTTCAAGCGGGAGGGACAGATACGCAGTATTTT
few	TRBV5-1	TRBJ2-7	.	CASSLSGLVYEQYF	TGCGCCAGCAGCTTATCTGGACTTGTCTACGAGCAGTACTTC
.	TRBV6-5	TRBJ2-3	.	CASSYSGGTDTQYF	TGTGCCAGCAGTTACTCGGGGGGAACAGATACGCAGTATTTT
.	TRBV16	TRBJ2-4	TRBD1	CASSQSDDRGNIQYF	TGTGCCAGCAGCCAATCGGACGACAGGGGTAACATTCAGTACTTC
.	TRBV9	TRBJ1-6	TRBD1	CASSVGQGGSYNSPLHF	TGTGCCAGCAGCGTAGGACAGGGGGGGTCCTATAATTCACCCCTCCACTTT
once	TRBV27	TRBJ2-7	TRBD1	CASSLSGQGSYEQYF	TGTGCCAGCAGTTTATCGGGACAGGGGTCCTACGAGCAGTACTTC
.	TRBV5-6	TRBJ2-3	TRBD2	CASSFDGTSGTTDTQYF	TGTGCCAGCAGCTTTGACGGGACTAGCGGGACCACAGATACGCAGTATTTT
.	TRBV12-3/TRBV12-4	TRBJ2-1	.	CASSTSGETQQFF	TGTGCCAGCAGCACATCAGGGGAAACTCAGCAGTTCTTC
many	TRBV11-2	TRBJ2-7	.	CASSLEEWFYEQYF	TGTGCCAGCAGCTTAGAAGAGTGGTTCTACGAGCAGTACTTC
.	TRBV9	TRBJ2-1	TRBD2	CASSVATSGGNEQFF	TGTGCCAGCAGCGTAGCAACTAGCGGGGGGAATGAGCAGTTCTTC
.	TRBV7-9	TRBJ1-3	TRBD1	CASSPKDRANTIYF	TGTGCCAGCAGCCCCAAGGACAGGGCGAACACCATATATTTT
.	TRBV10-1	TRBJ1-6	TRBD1	CASEDPQGTNNSPLHF	TGCGCCAGTGAAGATCCACAGGGGACCAATAATTCACCCCTCCACTTT
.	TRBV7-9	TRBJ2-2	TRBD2	CASSPSGGYTGELFF	TGTGCCAGCAGCCCGAGCGGGGGGTACACCGGGGAGCTGTTTTTT
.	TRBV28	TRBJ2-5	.	CASSFGGEEETQYF	TGTGCCAGCAGTTTTGGAGGGGAGGAAGAGACCCAGTACTTC
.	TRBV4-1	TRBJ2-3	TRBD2	CASSQDGGSGSTDTQYF	TGCGCCAGCAGCCAAGATGGGGGTAGCGGGAGCACAGATACGCAGTATTTT
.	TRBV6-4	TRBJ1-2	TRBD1	CASSVMTGSNYGYTF	TGTGCCAGCAGTGTGATGACAGGGTCTAACTATGGCTACACCTTC
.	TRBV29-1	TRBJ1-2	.	CSVEFRARGYTF	TGCAGCGTTGAATTCAGGGCTCGCGGCTACACCTTC
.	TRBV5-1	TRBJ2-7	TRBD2	CASSTGLAGPYEQYF	TGCGCCAGCAGCACGGGACTAGCGGGTCCCTACGAGCAGTACTTC
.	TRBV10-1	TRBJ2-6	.	CASSPAGSGANVLTF	TGCGCCAGCAGTCCTGCAGGCTCTGGGGCCAACGTCCTGACTTTC
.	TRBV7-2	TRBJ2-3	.	CASSFYTDTQYF	TGTGCCAGCAGCTTTTATACTGATACGCAGTATTTT
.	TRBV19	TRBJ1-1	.	CASSMGGAHAEAFF	TGTGCCAGTAGTATGGGAGGGGCTCACGCTGAAGCTTTCTTT
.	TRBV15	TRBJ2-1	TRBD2	CATSVAGVTYNEQFF	TGTGCCACCAGCGTAGCGGGAGTGACCTACAATGAGCAGTTCTTC
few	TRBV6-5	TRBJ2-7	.	CASRRERRDSYEQYF	TGTGCCAGCAGGAGGGAGAGGAGGGACTCCTACGAGCAGTACTTC
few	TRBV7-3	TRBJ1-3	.	CASSLSGPPGNTIYF	TGTGCCAGCAGCTTGTCAGGGCCTCCTGGAAACACCATATATTTT
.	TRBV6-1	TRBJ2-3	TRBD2	CASSEVAGGPPQYF	TGTGCCAGCAGTGAAGTGGCGGGAGGGCCCCCGCAGTATTTT
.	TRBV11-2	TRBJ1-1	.	CASSLLWAGEAFF	TGTGCCAGCAGCTTATTATGGGCAGGTGAAGCTTTCTTT
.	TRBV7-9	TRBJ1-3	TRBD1	CASSLHGTGGSAGNTIYF	TGTGCCAGCAGCTTACACGGGACAGGGGGCAGTGCTGGAAACACCATATATTTT
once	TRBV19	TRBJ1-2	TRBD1	CASSTNLRAGGRGYTF	TGTGCCAGTAGTACGAATCTCAGGGCAGGGGGCCGTGGCTACACCTTC